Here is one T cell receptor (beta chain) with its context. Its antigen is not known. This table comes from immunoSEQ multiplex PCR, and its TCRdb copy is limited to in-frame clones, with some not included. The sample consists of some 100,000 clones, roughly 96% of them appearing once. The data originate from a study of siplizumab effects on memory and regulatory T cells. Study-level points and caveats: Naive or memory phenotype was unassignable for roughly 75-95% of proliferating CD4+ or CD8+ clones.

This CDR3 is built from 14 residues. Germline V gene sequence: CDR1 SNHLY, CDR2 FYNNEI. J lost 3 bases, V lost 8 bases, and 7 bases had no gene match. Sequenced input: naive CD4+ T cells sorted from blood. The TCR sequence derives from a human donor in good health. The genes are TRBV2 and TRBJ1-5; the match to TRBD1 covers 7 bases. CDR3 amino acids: CASHRGVYNQPQHF. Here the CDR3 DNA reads TGTGCCAGCCACAGGGGAGTGTACAATCAGCCCCAGCATTTT. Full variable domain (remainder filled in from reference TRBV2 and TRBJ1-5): EPEVTQTPSHQVTQMGQEVILRCVPISNHLYFYWYRQILGQKVEFLVSFYNNEISEKSEIFDDQFSVERPDGSNFTLKIRSTKLEDSAMYFCASHRGVYNQPQHFGDGTRLSIL.